The 26 T cell receptor beta chains presented below share a single source sample, sequenced in a study of graft-versus-host responses after intestinal transplantation. Assay: immunoSEQ multiplex PCR; the TCRdb copy retains only in-frame clones and omits some. Here the sample spans some 120,000 clones, 90% to 95% being singletons. No antigens are known for them. Specimen: unstimulated CD8+ T cells sorted from spleen or lymph node cells, collected before transplant. The receptors here all came from a human donor who was the organ donor for an intestinal transplant.

The chain uses TRBV5-8 and TRBJ1-5; 9 bases align to TRBD1. The junction had 5 bases not matched to a gene; V was cut back by 4 bases and J by 3 bases. Per germline, CDR1 SGHTS and CDR2 YDEGEE. This CDR3 spans 15 amino acids. The CDR3 sequence: CASSLQGASNQPQHF. In DNA form, the CDR3 reads TGTGCCAGCAGCCTACAGGGGGCTTCCAATCAGCCCCAGCATTTT. Complete variable domain (other parts from reference TRBV5-8 and TRBJ1-5): EAGVTQSPTHLIKTRGQQATLRCSPISGHTSVYWYQQALGLGLQFLLWYDEGEERNRGNFPPRFSGRQFPNYSSELNVNALELEDSALYLCASSLQGASNQPQHFGDGTRLSIL.

The chain uses TRBV5-1 and TRBJ1-3; no definite D call. Germline CDR1 reads SGHRS; CDR2 reads YFSETQ. Trimming took off 4 bases at V and 3 bases at J, with 14 bases between the two ends. This CDR3 spans 15 amino acids. CDR3 DNA sequence: TGCGCCAGCAGCCAAACCGGACTTTATGGAAACACCATATATTTT. This translates into CASSQTGLYGNTIYF. Combining the CDR3 with reference TRBV5-1 and TRBJ1-3 gives the whole variable domain KAGVTQTPRYLIKTRGQQVTLSCSPISGHRSVSWYQQTPGQGLQFLFEYFSETQRNKGNFPGRFSGRQFSNSRSEMNVSTLELGDSALYLCASSQTGLYGNTIYFGEGSWLTVV.

The chain combines TRBV4-3 with TRBJ1-2; D is unclear. CDR1 is LGHNA, CDR2 YSLEER, per germline. V was cut by 1 base and J by 3 bases, with 9 bases left in between. The CDR3 is made up of 14 amino acids. The CDR3 coding sequence is TGCGCCAGCAGCCAAGGCAACGACTACTATGGCTACACCTTC. Translating gives CASSQGNDYYGYTF.

This chain links TRBV7-2 with TRBJ2-7, with TRBD1 identical over 10 bases. Germline CDR1 reads SGHTA; CDR2 reads FQGNSA. The ends lost 5 bases at V and 4 bases at J; junction bases unmatched: 5. The CDR3 contains 14 residues. The CDR3 DNA reads as TGTGCCAGCAGCGCGCGGGACAGGGGATACGAGCAGTACTTC. As protein: CASSARDRGYEQYF.

The chain links TRBV5-4 to TRBJ1-2, with 8 bases aligning to TRBD1. The junction had 7 bases not matched to a gene; V was cut back by 5 bases and J by 7 bases. Germline lookup yields CDR1 SGHNT and CDR2 YYREEE (reference sequence). The CDR3 runs 13 residues. The CDR3 DNA sequence: TGTGCCAGCAGGAACAGGGGGGTCGCTGGCTACACCTTC. Translation gives CASRNRGVAGYTF.

V usage is TRBV21-1 and J usage is TRBJ1-4; the D call in the table, TRBD1, was not verified against the DNA. TRBV21-1 is classified as a pseudogene. The CDR3 is 19 residues long. The CDR3 DNA follows: TGTGCCAGCAGCAAGCCCTTTCAGAAAGAACAGGGCCTTCATGAAAAACTGTTTTTT. Translating gives CASSKPFQKEQGLHEKLFF.

J is TRBJ1-5 and V is TRBV19; D is possibly TRBD1 (6 bases). This CDR3 comprises 16 residues. CDR1 is LNHDA and CDR2 is SQIVND in the germline V gene (reference sequence). V was shortened by 5 bases and J by 2 bases, with 16 bases between the two germline ends. The CDR3 is CASSPEGERGNQPQHF. The CDR3, as DNA: TGTGCCAGTAGTCCTGAGGGGGAGCGGGGCAATCAGCCCCAGCATTTT.

V gene TRBV6-1 combines with J gene TRBJ2-7; D ambiguous. V was shortened by 4 bases and J by 5 bases, with 12 bases between the two germline ends. Germline V gives CDR1 MNHNS, CDR2 SASEGT. The CDR3 sequence is 13 residues long. CDR3 nucleotide sequence: TGTGCCAGCAGTGGTCATATGAGAAACGAGCAGTACTTC. This translates into CASSGHMRNEQYF.

The chain has TRBV19 and TRBJ2-5, with D perhaps being TRBD1 or TRBD2 (6 bases each). V shed 4 bases and J shed 5 bases, with 14 bases lying between them. The CDR3 contains 14 residues. Germline CDR1 is LNHDA and CDR2 is SQIVND (reference sequence). The CDR3 spells CASSKVRGRETQYF. CDR3 nucleotide sequence: TGTGCCAGTAGTAAGGTCCGGGGGCGGGAGACCCAGTACTTC.

V and J are TRBV9 and TRBJ1-2; 9 bases line up with TRBD1. Germline V gene sequence: CDR1 SGDLS, CDR2 YYNGEE. Trimming took 3 bases from V and 7 from J; bases not matched to a gene: 7. This CDR3 has 14 amino acids. The CDR3 here is CASSDGTGGGGYTF. The CDR3 bases are TGTGCCAGCAGCGACGGCACAGGGGGCGGTGGCTACACCTTC.

The CDR3 DNA reads TGTGCCAGCAGTCCGATCGGGACTAGCGTGTACGAGCAGTACTTC. Translation: CASSPIGTSVYEQYF. The gene calls are TRBV27 and TRBJ2-7; 10 positions agree with TRBD2. V trimming: 5 bases; J trimming: 4 bases; junction bases outside the gene matches: 8. The CDR3 covers 15 residues. Germline CDR1 and CDR2: MNHEY and SMNVEV (reference sequence).

The rearrangement uses TRBV30 and TRBJ2-7; 8 positions match TRBD2. Trimming cost V 0 bases and J 4 bases; bases outside gene matches: 2. The length of the CDR3 is 13 residues. Germline assignment: CDR1 GTSNPN and CDR2 SVGIG (reference sequence). This CDR3 is CAWSVAGDYEQYF. The DNA for the CDR3 is TGTGCCTGGAGTGTAGCGGGAGATTACGAGCAGTACTTC.

The J gene is TRBJ2-1, the V gene TRBV6-5; 7 bases fit TRBD1. CDR1 and CDR2 (germline): MNHEY, SVGAGI. The V segment lost 6 bases and the J segment 8 bases; nucleotides outside the gene matches: 10. The CDR3 covers 14 residues. The CDR3 protein is CASSRQGSLDEQFF. DNA for the CDR3: TGTGCCAGCAGCCGACAGGGTAGTTTGGATGAGCAGTTCTTC.

The rearrangement links TRBV9 to TRBJ2-5; D is possibly TRBD1 (6 bases). Near its end, the DNA agrees better with TRBJ2-7, so the J call may be wrong. This CDR3 is 14 amino acids long. CDR1 is SGDLS and CDR2 is YYNGEE in the germline V gene. The CDR3 DNA is TGTGCCAGCAGCGGAGGTGGACAGTACTACGAGCAGTACTTC. This translates into CASSGGGQYYEQYF.

J is TRBJ2-3 and V is TRBV4-3; 12 nucleotides match TRBD2. V lost 0 bases, J lost 4 bases, and 2 bases stayed unmatched. This CDR3 is built from 16 residues. Germline CDR1 LGHNA, CDR2 YSLEER. The CDR3 sequence is CASSQDLAGGPDTQYF. CDR3 nucleotides: TGCGCCAGCAGCCAAGATCTAGCGGGAGGGCCAGATACGCAGTATTTT.

The chain is built from TRBV11-2 and TRBJ1-3; TRBD1 might be the D (5 bases). V lost 1 base and J 1 base, leaving 5 bases between the germline ends. The CDR3 loop spans 14 amino acids. Germline V gene sequence: CDR1 SGHAT, CDR2 FQNNGV. The CDR3 protein is CASSLAGSGNTIYF. The CDR3 DNA reads as TGTGCCAGCAGCTTAGCAGGGTCTGGAAACACCATATATTTT.

This chain joins TRBV11-2 and TRBJ2-1, with D tentatively TRBD2 (6 bases). CDR3 length: 15 amino acids. Germline loops: CDR1 SGHAT, CDR2 FQNNGV. The V gene lost 1 base and the J gene lost 4 bases, with 11 bases spanning the gap. CDR3 bases: TGTGCCAGCAGCTTAGGGGGCGGGAAGTACAATGAGCAGTTCTTC. Translated: CASSLGGGKYNEQFF.

The rearrangement links TRBV2 to TRBJ2-2; 8 bases match TRBD1. CDR1 is SNHLY, CDR2 FYNNEI, per germline. The CDR3 consists of 17 residues. The trim removed 6 bases at V and 0 bases at J, leaving 9 bases unmatched. The CDR3 protein is CASSTRTGTTNTGELFF. The CDR3 DNA reads TGTGCCAGCAGCACCAGGACAGGGACCACGAACACCGGGGAGCTGTTTTTT.

This chain connects TRBV5-6 to TRBJ2-5; either TRBD1 or TRBD2 may supply D (5 bases each). Trimming took 4 bases from V and 5 from J, leaving 12 bases between them. Germline CDR1 and CDR2: SGHDT and YYEEEE. The CDR3 length is 13 residues. In nucleotides, the CDR3 is TGTGCCAGCAGCATCGGGACGGGCGAGACCCAGTACTTC. Protein sequence: CASSIGTGETQYF. Drawing the rest from reference TRBV5-6 and TRBJ2-5, the complete variable domain is DAGVTQSPTHLIKTRGQQVTLRCSPKSGHDTVSWYQQALGQGPQFIFQYYEEEERQRGNFPDRFSGHQFPNYSSELNVNALLLGDSALYLCASSIGTGETQYFGPGTRLLVL.

This sequence joins TRBV6-5 and TRBJ1-1; a possible D gene is TRBD1 (5 bases). The germline V gene has CDR1 MNHEY and CDR2 SVGAGI. With 8 bases removed from V and 8 bases from J, the gap between germline ends came to 12 bases. This CDR3 is 11 amino acids long. CDR3 residues: CASGAGQEAFF. Written as DNA, the CDR3 is TGTGCCAGCGGGGCGGGTCAAGAAGCTTTCTTT.

This clone has just one count. Other DNA sequences within the sample encode an identical CDR3. The chain links TRBV28 to TRBJ1-5, with D possibly being TRBD1 (6 bases). The CDR3 totals 15 residues. The V end was cut by 2 bases, the J end by 0 bases, with 8 bases between. The germline V gene has CDR1 MDHEN and CDR2 SYDVKM. CDR3 region: CASSLRGYSNQPQHF. For the CDR3, the DNA is TGTGCCAGCAGTTTAAGGGGGTATAGCAATCAGCCCCAGCATTTT.

This chain uses TRBV5-6 with TRBJ2-7; tentatively, D is TRBD1 (5 bases). CDR3 length equals 17 residues. The V and J ends lost 4 bases and 1 base respectively, with 21 bases between them. Germline V gene sequence: CDR1 SGHDT, CDR2 YYEEEE. CDR3 sequence (DNA): TGTGCCAGCAGCCTTGGGCCCAACAGGTATGAATCCTACGAGCAGTACTTC. Translated: CASSLGPNRYESYEQYF. The variable domain in full, with the rest retrieved from reference TRBV5-6 and TRBJ2-7, is DAGVTQSPTHLIKTRGQQVTLRCSPKSGHDTVSWYQQALGQGPQFIFQYYEEEERQRGNFPDRFSGHQFPNYSSELNVNALLLGDSALYLCASSLGPNRYESYEQYFGPGTRLTVT.

This sequence joins TRBV5-1 and TRBJ2-7; TRBD1 is a possible D gene (6 bases). This CDR3 is built from 14 residues. V dropped 0 bases and J dropped 0 bases, with 7 bases sitting between them. Germline assignment: CDR1 SGHRS and CDR2 YFSETQ. The CDR3 DNA is TGCGCCAGCAGCTTGGAACAGGGCTCCTACGAGCAGTACTTC. As protein: CASSLEQGSYEQYF. The whole variable domain, filled in from reference TRBV5-1 and TRBJ2-7, reads KAGVTQTPRYLIKTRGQQVTLSCSPISGHRSVSWYQQTPGQGLQFLFEYFSETQRNKGNFPGRFSGRQFSNSRSEMNVSTLELGDSALYLCASSLEQGSYEQYFGPGTRLTVT.

The chain has TRBV5-5 and TRBJ2-5; TRBD1 aligns across 8 bases. CDR1 is SGHKS and CDR2 is YYEKEE in the germline V gene (reference sequence). The junction had 13 bases not matched to a gene; V was cut back by 4 bases and J by 2 bases. The CDR3 consists of 17 residues. CDR3 amino acids: CASSQRTGTGKQETQYF. The CDR3 region has the DNA TGTGCCAGCAGCCAGAGAACCGGGACAGGTAAACAAGAGACCCAGTACTTC.

The rearrangement uses TRBV27 and TRBJ2-7, with 11 positions matching TRBD1. CDR1 and CDR2 (germline): MNHEY, SMNVEV (reference sequence). Trimming removed 6 bases from V and 2 bases from J; junction bases left unmatched: 6. The CDR3 consists of 15 residues. Here the CDR3 reads CASRPEGQGAYEQYF. The CDR3 coding sequence is TGTGCCAGCAGGCCCGAGGGACAGGGGGCCTACGAGCAGTACTTC.

V gene TRBV27 combines with J gene TRBJ1-2; TRBD1 might be the D (6 bases). CDR1 MNHEY and CDR2 SMNVEV come from the germline V gene (reference sequence). With 6 bases removed from V and 7 bases from J, the gap between germline ends came to 30 bases. This CDR3 spans 18 amino acids. CDR3 nucleotides: TGTGCCAGCAGCAGAAACGTCGCAGTGGTACCGCCCAGGGGTGGCTACACCTTC. Amino acids: CASSRNVAVVPPRGGYTF.